A single sample gave rise to the 3 T cell receptor beta chains below, sequenced in a study of blood T cell repertoires in COVID-19. TCRdb keeps only in-frame clones here, not all; method: immunoSEQ multiplex PCR. Altogether roughly 220,000 clones are present, 80% to 85% being singletons, with the ten largest covering around 2%. The sequenced sample was peripheral blood. These receptors were collected from a woman aged 60-75 years with acute or convalescent COVID-19.

The chain links TRBV5-1 to TRBJ2-5, with unresolved D. V was clipped by 2 bases and J by 1 base, with 6 bases between them. Germline V CDR1 and CDR2: SGHRS, YFSETQ. The CDR3 length is 13 residues. The CDR3 DNA sequence: TGCGCCAGCAGCTTTGGCAGCCAAGAGACCCAGTACTTC. Protein: CASSFGSQETQYF.

The chain's CDR3 is CSVPKDRITDTQYF. The CDR3 DNA reads TGCAGCGTACCCAAGGACAGAATCACAGATACGCAGTATTTT. J is TRBJ2-3 and V is TRBV29-1; perhaps TRBD1 as D (6 bases). The CDR3 contains 14 residues. Trimming took 6 bases from V and 2 from J, leaving 15 bases between them. CDR1 is SQVTM, CDR2 ANQGSEA, per germline.

This rearrangement joins TRBV5-1 to TRBJ2-2; 10 bases align to TRBD2. CDR3 length: 18 amino acids. V trimming: 0 bases; J trimming: 1 base; junction bases outside the gene matches: 6. From germline, CDR1 is SGHRS and CDR2 YFSETQ. The CDR3 DNA is TGCGCCAGCAGCTTGGTGCCTAGCGGGGGCCTGAACACCGGGGAGCTGTTTTTT. Amino acids: CASSLVPSGGLNTGELFF. The full variable domain, in which reference TRBV5-1 and TRBJ2-2 provide the parts outside the CDR3, is KAGVTQTPRYLIKTRGQQVTLSCSPISGHRSVSWYQQTPGQGLQFLFEYFSETQRNKGNFPGRFSGRQFSNSRSEMNVSTLELGDSALYLCASSLVPSGGLNTGELFFGEGSRLTVL.